The 28 T cell receptor beta chains in this list originate from one sample, sequenced in a study of cytotoxic CD8 clonotypes in ibrutinib-treated CLL. TCRdb's copy holds only in-frame clones and misses some; the assay was immunoSEQ multiplex PCR. The sample lists more than 85,000 clones, 70% to 80% seen once, with under 30% in the top ten. Sequencing used PBMCs, obtained after 24 months of ibrutinib treatment. These receptors all stem from a human donor with chronic lymphocytic leukemia.

The genes are TRBV9 and TRBJ1-2; TRBD1 matches 9 bases. Germline trimming cut 4 bases from V and 2 bases from J; bases unmatched to any gene: 6. The CDR3 runs to 15 residues. CDR1 is SGDLS, CDR2 YYNGEE, per germline. In nucleotides, the CDR3 is TGTGCCAGCAGCCCCAACAGGGGGCGCAACTATGGCTACACCTTC. It translates to CASSPNRGRNYGYTF. The whole variable domain, filled in from reference TRBV9 and TRBJ1-2, reads DSGVTQTPKHLITATGQRVTLRCSPRSGDLSVYWYQQSLDQGLQFLIQYYNGEERAKGNILERFSAQQFPDLHSELNLSSLELGDSALYFCASSPNRGRNYGYTFGSGTRLTVV.

This chain joins TRBV9 and TRBJ2-5; possibly TRBD1 or TRBD2 for D (5 bases each). The length of the CDR3 is 17 residues. The germline gives CDR1 SGDLS, CDR2 YYNGEE. V lost 2 bases, J lost 1 base, and 18 bases lay in between. The CDR3, as DNA: TGTGCCAGCAGCGTCAGTACAGGAGTTGGGGGCCAAGAGACCCAGTACTTC. Encoded protein: CASSVSTGVGGQETQYF. Variable domain in full (rest from reference TRBV9 and TRBJ2-5): DSGVTQTPKHLITATGQRVTLRCSPRSGDLSVYWYQQSLDQGLQFLIQYYNGEERAKGNILERFSAQQFPDLHSELNLSSLELGDSALYFCASSVSTGVGGQETQYFGPGTRLLVL.

V usage is TRBV5-1 and J usage is TRBJ2-5; 10 positions match TRBD1. The germline V gene encodes CDR1 SGHRS and CDR2 YFSETQ. V lost 0 bases and J lost 2; bases outside the gene matches: 4. This CDR3 is 16 amino acids long. CDR3 residues: CASSLGTGGMQETQYF. The CDR3 bases are TGCGCCAGCAGCTTGGGGACAGGGGGGATGCAAGAGACCCAGTACTTC.

This chain joins TRBV6-1 and TRBJ1-5; TRBD1 might be the D (5 bases). This CDR3 comprises 14 residues. The V gene's germline CDR1 is MNHNS and CDR2 SASEGT. V was trimmed by 6 bases and J by 6 bases, leaving 15 bases between them. The CDR3 region has the DNA TGTGCCAGCAGACCAACCCAGGGAGGTCAGCCCCAGCATTTT. Translation gives CASRPTQGGQPQHF.

V and J are TRBV11-1 and TRBJ1-1; D remains ambiguous. V dropped 2 bases and J dropped 6 bases, with 4 bases sitting between them. Germline lookup yields CDR1 SGHAT and CDR2 FQDESV (reference sequence). The CDR3 spans 11 residues. The CDR3 DNA is TGTGCCAGCAGCTTACAGTCTGAAGCTTTCTTT. Protein product: CASSLQSEAFF.

The chain joins TRBV6-1 to TRBJ1-1, with 10 bases matching TRBD1. J lost 4 bases, V lost 4 bases, and 9 bases had no gene match. The CDR3 has 16 residues. Germline values: CDR1 MNHNS, CDR2 SASEGT. The DNA for the CDR3 is TGTGCCAGCAGTGTTCGAAGGGACAGGGGCGGCACTGAAGCTTTCTTT. Translated, it gives CASSVRRDRGGTEAFF.

The V gene is TRBV29-1, the J gene TRBJ2-1; 7 bases map to TRBD2. This CDR3 is built from 16 residues. The trim removed 0 bases at V and 1 base at J, leaving 6 bases unmatched. Per germline, CDR1 SQVTM and CDR2 ANQGSEA. The DNA of the CDR3 is TGCAGCGTTGAAGATTACTCGCGGGAGTCCTACAATGAGCAGTTCTTC. It translates to CSVEDYSRESYNEQFF.

The chain has TRBV10-3 and TRBJ1-6, with D tentatively TRBD1 (6 bases). CDR3 length: 15 residues. In germline, CDR1 is ENHRY, CDR2 SYGVKD. With 10 bases removed from V and 2 bases from J, the gap between germline ends came to 15 bases. The CDR3 DNA reads TGTGCCACCGCACAGGGCCGCGCCTATAATTCACCCCTCCACTTT. Amino acids: CATAQGRAYNSPLHF.

This chain uses TRBV25-1 with TRBJ1-2; D is ambiguous. The CDR3 has 13 residues. Germline V gene sequence: CDR1 MGHDK, CDR2 SYGVNS. Trimming pared 5 bases from V and 2 bases from J, leaving 9 bases between. The CDR3 DNA sequence: TGTGCCAGCAGTCCCGCCGGGAACTATGGCTACACCTTC. It is translated as CASSPAGNYGYTF.

This clone appeared a single time. V gene TRBV28 combines with J gene TRBJ2-1, with D tentatively TRBD2 (6 bases). The CDR3 loop spans 14 amino acids. Germline V gene lookup returns CDR1 MDHEN and CDR2 SYDVKM. The V and J ends lost 6 bases and 4 bases respectively, with 13 bases between them. The CDR3, as DNA: TGTGCCAGCAGCGCAGGCGGGACGTACAATGAGCAGTTCTTC. As protein: CASSAGGTYNEQFF.

This sequence joins TRBV4-1 and TRBJ2-7, with 7 bases that match TRBD1. The CDR3 length is 15 residues. From germline, CDR1 is MGHRA and CDR2 YSYEKL. V shed 1 base and J 0 bases; nucleotides not matched to a gene: 3. Here the CDR3 reads CASSQGTGSSYEQYF. The CDR3 bases are TGCGCCAGCAGCCAAGGGACAGGAAGCTCCTACGAGCAGTACTTC.

The chain's CDR3 is CASRPGQAVNTEAFF. CDR3 nucleotides: TGTGCCAGCAGACCTGGGCAGGCGGTGAACACTGAAGCTTTCTTT. The chain links TRBV14 to TRBJ1-1; D uncertain. V shed 6 bases and J shed 0 bases, with 14 bases lying between them. CDR3 length equals 15 residues. The germline gives CDR1 SGHDN, CDR2 FVKESK. Using reference TRBV14 and TRBJ1-1 for the parts outside the CDR3, the full variable domain is EAGVTQFPSHSVIEKGQTVTLRCDPISGHDNLYWYRRVMGKEIKFLLHFVKESKQDESGMPNNRFLAERTGGTYSTLKVQPAELEDSGVYFCASRPGQAVNTEAFFGQGTRLTVV.

The genes are TRBV18 and TRBJ2-3; TRBD2 aligns across 9 bases. The germline V gene encodes CDR1 KGHSH and CDR2 LQKENI. The J segment lost 2 bases and the V segment lost 5 bases, leaving 5 bases of the junction unmatched. CDR3 length: 15 amino acids. The CDR3 loop is CASSTSSGITDTQYF. The CDR3 bases are TGTGCCAGCTCAACCTCTAGCGGGATCACAGATACGCAGTATTTT.

This chain uses TRBV5-1 with TRBJ2-7; D tentatively reads TRBD1 or TRBD2 (6 bases each). CDR1 is SGHRS, CDR2 YFSETQ, per germline. V lost 0 bases and J lost 4, with 14 bases in between. The CDR3 has 15 residues. The CDR3 here is CASSLGKGGAYEQYF. The CDR3 DNA reads TGCGCCAGCAGCTTGGGAAAGGGGGGCGCTTACGAGCAGTACTTC.

The table lists this clone with a few counts. The gene calls are TRBV4-2 and TRBJ2-2, with D unresolved. V was shortened by 5 bases and J by 5 bases, with 12 bases between the two germline ends. Germline V gene sequence: CDR1 LGHNA, CDR2 YNFKEQ. The CDR3 loop spans 14 amino acids. The CDR3 here is CASSEEMGTGELFF. Written as DNA, the CDR3 is TGTGCCAGCAGCGAGGAAATGGGGACCGGGGAGCTGTTTTTT.

J is TRBJ2-7 and V is TRBV27; D unresolved. Per the germline V gene, CDR1 is MNHEY and CDR2 is SMNVEV (reference sequence). CDR3 length: 15 residues. Trimming took off 0 bases at V and 2 bases at J, with 11 bases between the two ends. DNA of the CDR3: TGTGCCAGCAGTTTATCGTCAGGATGGACCTACGAGCAGTACTTC. Protein sequence: CASSLSSGWTYEQYF.

This clone was recorded many times. The V gene is TRBV19, the J gene TRBJ1-2; D gene uncertain. Per the germline V gene, CDR1 is LNHDA and CDR2 is SQIVND (reference sequence). The CDR3 totals 14 residues. V lost 3 bases to trimming and J lost 2 bases, with 10 bases between them. CDR3 region: CASSIRTGNYGYTF. DNA of the CDR3: TGTGCCAGTAGTATCCGGACGGGGAACTATGGCTACACCTTC. The whole variable domain, remainder taken from reference TRBV19 and TRBJ1-2, is DGGITQSPKYLFRKEGQNVTLSCEQNLNHDAMYWYRQDPGQGLRLIYYSQIVNDFQKGDIAEGYSVSREKKESFPLTVTSAQKNPTAFYLCASSIRTGNYGYTFGSGTRLTVV.

This sequence joins TRBV2 and TRBJ1-2; D is ambiguous. Germline values: CDR1 SNHLY, CDR2 FYNNEI. The CDR3 is made up of 12 amino acids. Trimming left V 9 bases short and J 1 base short, with 9 bases between. This CDR3 reads CARIGFNYGYTF. DNA for the CDR3: TGTGCCAGGATCGGCTTTAACTATGGCTACACCTTC.

V usage is TRBV6-5 and J usage is TRBJ1-6; D might be TRBD1 (5 bases). Germline V gives CDR1 MNHEY, CDR2 SVGAGI. Trimming stripped 6 bases from V and 7 bases from J, with 13 bases between. This CDR3 is 14 amino acids long. CDR3 in DNA: TGTGCCAGCAGGCCCGACAGAGTAAATTCACCCCTCCACTTT. Residues: CASRPDRVNSPLHF.

The J gene is TRBJ2-5, the V gene TRBV6-5; 7 bases are shared with TRBD1. The trim removed 2 bases at V and 0 bases at J, leaving 3 bases unmatched. This CDR3 comprises 15 residues. Germline-derived CDR1 and CDR2 are MNHEY and SVGAGI. DNA for the CDR3: TGTGCCAGCAGTTACGGGGACAGCTACCAAGAGACCCAGTACTTC. Its protein is CASSYGDSYQETQYF.

This sequence joins TRBV11-2 and TRBJ2-2; no clear D. The CDR3 covers 13 residues. V was trimmed by 2 bases and J by 8 bases, leaving 9 bases between them. Germline lookup yields CDR1 SGHAT and CDR2 FQNNGV. CDR3 nucleotides: TGTGCCAGCAGCTTATTAAGGGTTGGGGAGCTGTTTTTT. This translates into CASSLLRVGELFF.

V and J are TRBV28 and TRBJ2-1, with TRBD2 matching over 10 bases. The CDR3 has 13 amino acids. Germline V gene sequence: CDR1 MDHEN, CDR2 SYDVKM. The V and J ends lost 6 bases and 8 bases, in that order; junction bases with no gene match: 4. In DNA, the CDR3 is TGTGCCAGCAGGCACGGGACTAGCGATGAGCAGTTCTTC. Translated, it gives CASRHGTSDEQFF.

The chain carries TRBV7-2 and TRBJ2-1, with TRBD1 matching 8 bases. Germline V gives CDR1 SGHTA, CDR2 FQGNSA. V trimming: 6 bases; J trimming: 7 bases; junction bases outside the gene matches: 11. CDR3 length: 15 residues. The CDR3 spells CASSPDRDKGNEQFF. CDR3 nucleotide sequence: TGTGCCAGCAGTCCGGACAGGGATAAAGGGAATGAGCAGTTCTTC. Based on the CDR3 plus reference TRBV7-2 and TRBJ2-1, the full variable domain is GAGVSQSPSNKVTEKGKDVELRCDPISGHTALYWYRQSLGQGLEFLIYFQGNSAPDKSGLPSDRFSAERTGGSVSTLTIQRTQQEDSAVYLCASSPDRDKGNEQFFGPGTRLTVL.

The V and J genes are TRBV6-1 and TRBJ2-5; a weak D match, TRBD1 (5 bases). The V end was cut by 7 bases, the J end by 4 bases, with 10 bases between. Germline V gene data show CDR1 as MNHNS and CDR2 as SASEGT. The CDR3 totals 12 residues. CDR3 nucleotides: TGTGCCAGCAAACAGGCCCGAGAGACCCAGTACTTC. It yields the protein CASKQARETQYF.

The chain is built from TRBV27 and TRBJ2-7, with unresolved D. Germline CDR1 MNHEY, CDR2 SMNVEV (reference sequence). The CDR3 has 13 residues. The V and J ends lost 6 bases and 3 bases respectively, with 12 bases between them. CDR3 nucleotides: TGTGCCAGCAGCCTTAGGTCCTACTACGAGCAGTACTTC. Its translation: CASSLRSYYEQYF.

The J gene is TRBJ1-1, the V gene TRBV4-1; no clear D. V was shortened by 0 bases and J by 7 bases, with 18 bases between the two germline ends. The CDR3 consists of 16 residues. Germline CDR1 reads MGHRA; CDR2 reads YSYEKL. The CDR3 spells CASSQDIARSRGEAFF. Here the CDR3 DNA reads TGCGCCAGCAGCCAAGATATCGCCAGGAGCAGAGGTGAAGCTTTCTTT.

This rearrangement joins TRBV19 to TRBJ1-2; D is perhaps TRBD1 (6 bases). The CDR3 is 15 amino acids. V shed 2 bases and J shed 5 bases, with 15 bases lying between them. The germline gives CDR1 LNHDA, CDR2 SQIVND (reference sequence). The chain's CDR3 is CASSISGRGSYGYTF. The CDR3 DNA is TGTGCCAGTAGTATATCTGGCAGGGGTTCTTATGGCTACACCTTC.

V is TRBV6-1 and J is TRBJ2-7; D assignment may be TRBD1 or TRBD2 (5 bases each). CDR3 length: 15 amino acids. Germline loops: CDR1 MNHNS, CDR2 SASEGT. Deletions cut 5 bases from V and 6 bases from J, with 20 bases between. The CDR3: CASSFPRQTTSEQYF. CDR3 coding DNA: TGTGCCAGCAGTTTCCCGAGACAGACTACTAGCGAGCAGTACTTC.